One and the same sample provided the 21 T cell receptor beta chains below, sequenced in a study of blood T cell repertoires in COVID-19 (dated by TCRdb to about 2020). Preparation of the library involved the immunoSEQ multiplex PCR assay. Entries here come from immuneACCESS through TCRdb and include only in-frame sequences with V and J called. Some clones fail to appear in such tables; in the studies checked, an unresolved V gene covers under half of the shortfall, and the cause of the remainder is unknown. The sample table records around 110,000 clones; 90% of these occur just once. The ten largest clones add up to 1.8% of the sample. Sequencing input: peripheral blood. The receptors shown here come from a human donor with active COVID-19. The donor label of this sample is uncertain.

The chain's CDR3 is CASSGGWGSGEQFF. The CDR3 DNA reads TGCGCCAGCAGCGGAGGGTGGGGCTCGGGGGAGCAGTTCTTC. The chain recombines TRBV10-1 with TRBJ2-1; D perhaps matches TRBD2 (6 bases). The V and J ends lost 6 bases and 10 bases respectively, with 19 bases between them. The germline V gene has CDR1 WNHNN and CDR2 SYGVQD (reference sequence). The length of the CDR3 is 14 residues.

The chain links TRBV12-2 to TRBJ1-3. TRBV12-2 is a listed pseudogene. The CDR3 totals 15 residues. The CDR3: CASRLATSSGNTIYF. The CDR3 DNA is TGTGCAAGTCGCTTAGCTACGAGCTCTGGAAACACCATATATTTT.

The V call is TRBV12-3 or TRBV12-4, the J call TRBJ1-4; D gene uncertain. The CDR3 contains 11 residues. Between the trimmed V and J ends, which lost 5 bases and 8 bases, there was a span of 6 bases. The chain's CDR3 is CASSVAEKLFF. The CDR3 DNA is TGTGCCAGCAGTGTCGCGGAAAAACTGTTTTTT.

The gene calls are TRBV12-3 or TRBV12-4 and TRBJ1-1; D is unresolved. The CDR3 consists of 13 residues. Between the trimmed V and J ends, which lost 3 bases and 1 base, there was a span of 6 bases. CDR3 region: CASSFEGNTEAFF. The DNA for the CDR3 is TGTGCCAGCAGTTTTGAGGGGAACACTGAAGCTTTCTTT.

This chain joins TRBV4-3 and TRBJ1-5; D uncertain. The CDR3 consists of 14 residues. Germline loops: CDR1 LGHNA, CDR2 YSLEER. The V gene lost 0 bases and the J gene lost 6 bases, with 9 bases spanning the gap. The CDR3 protein is CASSQDRGFQPQHF. The CDR3 DNA reads TGCGCCAGCAGCCAAGATCGAGGTTTTCAGCCCCAGCATTTT.

The CDR3 loop reads CARFPDSNTEAFF. Written as DNA, the CDR3 is TGTGCCAGGTTTCCCGACTCTAACACTGAAGCTTTCTTT. The chain combines TRBV5-8 with TRBJ1-1, with D unresolved. Germline V gene lookup returns CDR1 SGHTS and CDR2 YDEGEE. The germline V and J ends were trimmed by 8 bases and 2 bases, with 13 bases remaining between them. This CDR3 contains 13 residues.

The chain carries TRBV6-5 and TRBJ2-5; TRBD2 agrees at 9 bases. Unmatched junction bases numbered 11, after V lost 7 bases and J lost 5 bases. CDR1 is MNHEY and CDR2 is SVGAGI in the germline V gene. The CDR3 spans 15 residues. The CDR3 region is CASTVSGTSRETQYF. CDR3 DNA sequence: TGTGCCAGCACCGTGAGCGGGACTAGCCGCGAGACCCAGTACTTC.

The chain couples TRBV7-9 to TRBJ2-1, with D uncertain. The CDR3 length is 15 residues. The germline V and J ends were trimmed by 4 bases and 3 bases, with 13 bases remaining between them. Per the germline V gene, CDR1 is SEHNR and CDR2 is FQNEAQ (reference sequence). DNA of the CDR3: TGTGCCAGCAGCTCCGAAAACAGCCACTACAATGAGCAGTTCTTC. It translates to CASSSENSHYNEQFF.

This chain connects TRBV4-1 to TRBJ1-2, with 8 bases lining up with TRBD1. The CDR3 contains 15 residues. With V trimmed by 1 base and J by 2 bases, 3 bases remained unmatched. The germline V gene has CDR1 MGHRA and CDR2 YSYEKL. The CDR3 loop reads CASSQGPGGNYGYTF. CDR3 coding DNA: TGCGCCAGCAGCCAAGGCCCAGGGGGCAACTATGGCTACACCTTC.

The rearrangement joins TRBV9 to TRBJ1-2; D unclear. Germline assignment: CDR1 SGDLS and CDR2 YYNGEE. Trimming removed 2 bases from V and 0 bases from J, with 8 bases in between. There are 14 residues in the CDR3. The DNA for the CDR3 is TGTGCCAGCAGCGTCCTCAGTGCTAACTATGGCTACACCTTC. This codes for CASSVLSANYGYTF.

The V gene is TRBV21-1, the J gene TRBJ2-1; the DNA was not compared with TRBD2, the D call given in the table. TRBV21-1 constitutes a pseudogene. The CDR3 is made up of 16 amino acids. CDR3 sequence: CASRKLAVSSYNEQFF. CDR3 DNA: TGTGCCAGCAGAAAATTAGCGGTCAGCTCCTACAATGAGCAGTTCTTC.

Written as DNA, the CDR3 is TGTGCCAGCAGCGGACACCCGGGACAACCCACAGATACGCAGTATTTT. Protein product: CASSGHPGQPTDTQYF. V and J are TRBV7-9 and TRBJ2-3; a possible D gene is TRBD1 (6 bases). The CDR3 has 16 amino acids. CDR1 and CDR2 (germline): SEHNR, FQNEAQ (reference sequence). V dropped 5 bases and J dropped 2 bases, with 17 bases sitting between them.

V is TRBV10-1 and J is TRBJ1-1; 10 bases line up with TRBD1. Trimming cost V 4 bases and J 7 bases; bases outside gene matches: 6. The CDR3 consists of 14 residues. Germline lookup yields CDR1 WNHNN and CDR2 SYGVQD (reference sequence). The CDR3, as DNA: TGCGCCAGCAGTGTTTTGACAGGGGGCAGTGAAGCTTTCTTT. Its protein is CASSVLTGGSEAFF.

The chain combines TRBV10-3 with TRBJ2-1, with D possibly TRBD1 on 5 matching bases. The CDR3 totals 17 residues. From germline, CDR1 is ENHRY and CDR2 SYGVKD. Trimming pared 3 bases from V and 8 bases from J, leaving 23 bases between. This CDR3 is CAISDPQGFGLGHEQFF. For the CDR3, the DNA is TGTGCCATCAGTGATCCCCAGGGATTTGGGCTTGGCCATGAGCAGTTCTTC.

This rearrangement joins TRBV29-1 to TRBJ1-2; no definite D call. The CDR3 has 12 amino acids. Germline CDR1 and CDR2: SQVTM and ANQGSEA. V gave up 1 base and J gave up 8 bases, with 11 bases separating them. The CDR3 here is CSVEGVAGGYTF. In DNA, the CDR3 is TGCAGCGTTGAAGGGGTTGCGGGCGGCTACACCTTC.

The chain recombines TRBV6-6 with TRBJ1-6, with D tentatively TRBD1 (6 bases). V was cut by 7 bases and J by 7 bases, with 14 bases left in between. The length of the CDR3 is 14 residues. The germline CDR1 and CDR2 sequences are MNHNY and SVGAGI (reference sequence). In nucleotides, the CDR3 is TGTGCCAGCAACAAGGACAGACCGAATTCACCCCTCCACTTT. Residues: CASNKDRPNSPLHF.

The rearrangement joins TRBV28 to TRBJ1-2, with 7 bases fitting TRBD1. The length of the CDR3 is 13 residues. Germline CDR1 MDHEN, CDR2 SYDVKM. Trimming at V came to 10 bases and at J to 2 bases, leaving 7 bases not matched to a gene. CDR3 coding DNA: TGTGCCATACAACAGGGGCGGAACTATGGCTACACCTTC. It encodes CAIQQGRNYGYTF.

The CDR3 spells CAWTGTENSPLHF. DNA for the CDR3: TGTGCCTGGACCGGGACAGAAAATTCACCCCTCCACTTT. The V call is TRBV30, the J call TRBJ1-6; 7 positions match TRBD1. Trimming at V came to 4 bases and at J to 7 bases, leaving 4 bases not matched to a gene. CDR1 and CDR2 (germline): GTSNPN, SVGIG (reference sequence). The CDR3 spans 13 residues.

The chain carries TRBV7-9 and TRBJ2-7; D ambiguous. The length of the CDR3 is 11 residues. Trimming took off 5 bases at V and 3 bases at J, with 5 bases between the two ends. Per the germline V gene, CDR1 is SEHNR and CDR2 is FQNEAQ (reference sequence). The CDR3 region is CASSRDYEQYF. Here the CDR3 DNA reads TGTGCCAGCAGCAGAGACTACGAGCAGTACTTC.

The chain combines TRBV9 with TRBJ1-2, with 8 bases fitting TRBD1. With 4 bases clipped from V and 3 bases from J, the junction kept 8 bases outside the gene matches. The CDR3 consists of 15 residues. Germline loops: CDR1 SGDLS, CDR2 YYNGEE. The CDR3 sequence: CASSPNPGGYYGYTF. CDR3 in DNA: TGTGCCAGCAGCCCGAACCCAGGGGGCTACTATGGCTACACCTTC.

This chain joins TRBV4-3 and TRBJ2-3; D call uncertain. V was pared by 4 bases and J by 1 base, with 9 bases between. Germline lookup yields CDR1 LGHNA and CDR2 YSLEER. The CDR3 has 14 residues. CDR3 loop: CASSLLVGTDTQYF. The CDR3, as DNA: TGCGCCAGCAGCCTGCTCGTAGGCACAGATACGCAGTATTTT.